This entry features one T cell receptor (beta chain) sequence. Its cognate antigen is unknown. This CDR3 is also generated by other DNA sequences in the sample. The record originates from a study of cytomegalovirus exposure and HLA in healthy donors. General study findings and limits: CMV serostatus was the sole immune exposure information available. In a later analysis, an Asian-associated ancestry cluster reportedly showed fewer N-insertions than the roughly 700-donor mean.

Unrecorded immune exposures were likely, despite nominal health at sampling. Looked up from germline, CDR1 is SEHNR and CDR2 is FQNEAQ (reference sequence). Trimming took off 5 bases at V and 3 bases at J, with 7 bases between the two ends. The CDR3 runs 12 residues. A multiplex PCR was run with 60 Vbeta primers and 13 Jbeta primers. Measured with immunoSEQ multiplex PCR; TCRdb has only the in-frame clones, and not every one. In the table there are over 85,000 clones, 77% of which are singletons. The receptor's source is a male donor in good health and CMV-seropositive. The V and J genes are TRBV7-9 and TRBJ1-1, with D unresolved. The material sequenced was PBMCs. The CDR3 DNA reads TGTGCCAGCAGCCTCAGTGACACTGAAGCTTTCTTT. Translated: CASSLSDTEAFF.